Below are 21 T cell receptor beta chains sequenced from a single sample in a study of blood T cells in healthy people across ages (dated by TCRdb to about 2015). Receptor amplification or capture employed 5' RACE. The listed sequencing device is Illumina HiSeq 2500. The second PCR ran for about 6 to 12 cycles and used a J-beta primer mix along with a sample-barcoded 5' primer. TCRdb handled the public reads itself, with Q25 trimming in fastp and clone calling in MiXCR, and kept productive beta chains. CDR3 protein sequences are deduplicated, and each keeps its most common genes and DNA. This sample holds 650,000 to 700,000 distinct CDR3 sequences; about 30% were observed only once. In total, the top ten clones hold approximately 15% of the sample. The sample was blood. These receptors all come from a woman of 80 years or more in good health. Donor details come from another sample of the same person, matched by shared clones.

In its sample, this clonotype was seen many times. This chain uses TRBV7-2 with TRBJ1-1; 7 bases align to TRBD1. The J segment lost 8 bases and the V segment lost 5 bases, leaving 8 bases of the junction unmatched. Germline CDR1 SGHTA, CDR2 FQGNSA. The CDR3 consists of 13 residues. CDR3 nucleotide sequence: TGTGCCAGCAGCCCCCAGGGGGGCGACGAAGCTTTCTTT. Translation: CASSPQGGDEAFF.

In regard to this clonotype: One end of the junction varies from germline; a read error may be responsible. V is TRBV7-9 and J is TRBJ1-1; D is perhaps TRBD1 (6 bases). Looked up from germline, CDR1 is SEHNR and CDR2 is FQNEAQ (reference sequence). The CDR3 consists of 14 residues. CDR3 loop: CASSPRDNGLETFF. CDR3 nucleotides: TGTGCCAGCAGCCCCCGGGACAATGGACTTGAAACTTTCTTT. The whole variable domain, filled in from reference TRBV7-9 and TRBJ1-1, reads DTGVSQNPRHKITKRGQNVTFRCDPISEHNRLYWYRQTLGQGPEFLTYFQNEAQLEKSRLLSDRFSAERPKGSFSTLEIQRTEQGDSAMYLCASSPRDNGLETFFGQGTRLTVV.

There are many counts of this clonotype. J is TRBJ2-5 and V is TRBV6-1; D remains unclear. Germline assignment: CDR1 MNHNS and CDR2 SASEGT. V dropped 7 bases and J dropped 4 bases, with 7 bases sitting between them. The CDR3 sequence is 11 residues long. DNA of the CDR3: TGTGCCAGCACCATGCTAGAGACCCAGTACTTC. Encoded protein: CASTMLETQYF.

Note on this clonotype: A much larger clone differs by one base, so this may be a read error. The conserved closing phenylalanine or tryptophan is absent in this CDR3, likely reflecting a read error. This rearrangement joins TRBV5-5 to TRBJ2-7; maybe TRBD1 (6 bases). V lost 3 bases, J lost 1 base, and 11 bases lay in between. The germline CDR1 and CDR2 sequences are SGHKS and YYEKEE (reference sequence). CDR3 length: 14 amino acids. CDR3 sequence (DNA): TGTGCCAGCAGCTGGGTGGGGGCGTCCTACGAGCAGTACATC. Its protein is CASSWVGASYEQYI.

About this clonotype itself: This may come from a read error, since a much larger clone is one base off. V gene TRBV20-1 combines with J gene TRBJ2-3, with no clear D. With 3 bases removed from V and 2 bases from J, the gap between germline ends came to 6 bases. Germline V gene data show CDR1 as DFQATT and CDR2 as SNEGSKA (reference sequence). This CDR3 is 12 amino acids long. CDR3 DNA: TGCAGTGCTAGTAGGGTCACAGATACGCAGTATTTT. Translation: CSASRVTDTQYF.

A note on this clonotype: A read error may explain this, as a much larger clone is one base away. This chain uses TRBV3-1 with TRBJ2-1, with TRBD2 matching 9 bases. Germline values: CDR1 LGHDT, CDR2 YNNKEL (reference sequence). The length of the CDR3 is 15 residues. CDR3 coding DNA: TGTGCCAGCAGCCAAGGACTAGCGGCCAACAATGGGCAGTTCTTC. Amino acids: CASSQGLAANNGQFF.

This clonotype was detected many times. V is TRBV4-1 and J is TRBJ1-1; D is unresolved. Germline V gene lookup returns CDR1 MGHRA and CDR2 YSYEKL. V shed 0 bases and J shed 1 base, with 9 bases lying between them. This CDR3 has 15 residues. The CDR3: CASSQEQRRNTEAFF. Written as DNA, the CDR3 is TGCGCCAGCAGCCAAGAGCAAAGGAGGAACACTGAAGCTTTCTTT.

This clonotype occurred a few times. This chain connects TRBV10-3 to TRBJ2-2; no firm D call. The CDR3 length is 14 residues. V dropped 2 bases and J dropped 3 bases, with 7 bases sitting between them. The germline V gene encodes CDR1 ENHRY and CDR2 SYGVKD. CDR3 region: CAISEPGDTGELFF. The DNA of the CDR3 is TGTGCCATCAGTGAGCCGGGCGACACCGGGGAGCTGTTTTTT.

Remarks on this clonotype: A much larger clone lies a single base off, so this may be a read error. The V gene is TRBV9, the J gene TRBJ2-7, with a weak D call TRBD2 (6 bases). The V end lost 4 bases, the J end lost 3 bases, and 29 bases lay between the germline ends. The CDR3 consists of 19 residues. Germline CDR1 and CDR2: SGDLS and YYNGEE. The CDR3 region is CASSSGGGEGTPYFYEQYF. As DNA, the CDR3 is TGTGCCAGCAGCTCCGGAGGAGGGGAAGGTACCCCTTATTTCTACGAGCAGTACTTC.

This clonotype came up many times. The rearrangement links TRBV30 to TRBJ2-5; D may correspond to TRBD1 or TRBD2 (5 bases each). V lost 2 bases and J 6 bases, leaving 10 bases between the germline ends. The CDR3 extends over 12 amino acids. The germline V gene has CDR1 GTSNPN and CDR2 SVGIG (reference sequence). The DNA of the CDR3 is TGTGCCTGGAGTAAAGAGGGGAAGACCCAGTACTTC. This sequence encodes CAWSKEGKTQYF.

The rearrangement uses TRBV7-2 and TRBJ1-5; perhaps TRBD1 as D (5 bases). Germline loops: CDR1 SGHTA, CDR2 FQGNSA. Between the trimmed V and J ends, which lost 6 bases and 4 bases, there was a span of 13 bases. The CDR3 contains 14 residues. The CDR3 loop reads CASSYNRINQPQHF. CDR3 sequence (DNA): TGTGCCAGCAGTTACAACAGGATAAATCAGCCCCAGCATTTT.

The J gene is TRBJ1-3, the V gene TRBV6-5; D gene ambiguous. The germline V gene encodes CDR1 MNHEY and CDR2 SVGAGI. V was shortened by 2 bases and J by 0 bases, with 5 bases between the two germline ends. The CDR3 runs 14 residues. Here the CDR3 DNA reads TGTGCCAGCAGTTACAGAAGCTCTGGAAACACCATATATTTT. This translates into CASSYRSSGNTIYF.

A word on this clonotype: A read error may be the cause here, since a much bigger clone is one base away. This chain uses TRBV27 with TRBJ2-1, with 8 bases fitting TRBD1. This CDR3 contains 14 residues. Germline V gives CDR1 MNHEY, CDR2 SMNVEV (reference sequence). The CDR3 sequence is CTSSWTGNYNEQFF. DNA of the CDR3: TGTACCAGCAGTTGGACAGGGAACTACAATGAGCAGTTCTTC.

In its sample, this clonotype was seen many times. The genes are TRBV7-3 and TRBJ2-3, with 7 bases that match TRBD2. The J segment lost 0 bases and the V segment lost 5 bases, leaving 8 bases of the junction unmatched. CDR1 is SGHTA, CDR2 FQGTGA, per germline. This CDR3 is 16 amino acids long. For the CDR3, the DNA is TGTGCCAGCAGCCCTAGACCGGGACTAAGCACAGATACGCAGTATTTT. Its translation: CASSPRPGLSTDTQYF.

This clonotype came up a few times. V usage is TRBV5-1 and J usage is TRBJ2-3; D may be TRBD1 or TRBD2 (5 bases each). The CDR3 extends over 16 amino acids. Trimming took 3 bases from V and 4 from J, leaving 18 bases between them. Germline V CDR1 and CDR2: SGHRS, YFSETQ. The CDR3 is CASSSFLGAGADTQYF. The CDR3 region has the DNA TGCGCCAGCAGCTCCTTCCTTGGGGCGGGCGCAGATACGCAGTATTTT.

V usage is TRBV11-2 and J usage is TRBJ2-5; 11 bases agree with TRBD2. This CDR3 is built from 16 residues. V lost 1 base and J lost 11; bases outside the gene matches: 12. Germline lookup yields CDR1 SGHAT and CDR2 FQNNGV. CDR3 DNA: TGTGCCAGCAGCTTAGTTGGGACTAGCGGCTACAGTGAGCAGTACTTC. Encoded protein: CASSLVGTSGYSEQYF. Variable domain in full (rest from reference TRBV11-2 and TRBJ2-5): EAGVAQSPRYKIIEKRQSVAFWCNPISGHATLYWYQQILGQGPKLLIQFQNNGVVDDSQLPKDRFSAERLKGVDSTLKIQPAKLEDSAVYLCASSLVGTSGYSEQYFGPGTRLLVL.

The CDR3 DNA sequence: TGCAGCGTTGAGCGGACAGTCAACGAGCAGTACTTC. Translating it yields CSVERTVNEQYF. The gene calls are TRBV29-1 and TRBJ2-5; TRBD1 might be the D (6 bases). The better agreement between TRBJ2-7 and the DNA end casts doubt on the J call. CDR1 and CDR2 (germline): SQVTM, ANQGSEA. CDR3 length: 12 amino acids.

Ten or more counts support this clonotype. This rearrangement joins TRBV4-1 to TRBJ2-5; D is undetermined. The CDR3 loop spans 14 amino acids. V dropped 1 base and J dropped 11 bases, with 17 bases sitting between them. Germline V gives CDR1 MGHRA, CDR2 YSYEKL. DNA of the CDR3: TGCGCCAGCAGCCAAGTTCCGGGCGTACCAGAGCAGTACTTC. It codes for CASSQVPGVPEQYF.

The sample holds many counts of this clonotype. The chain carries TRBV5-1 and TRBJ1-2; 12 positions agree with TRBD1. Per germline, CDR1 SGHRS and CDR2 YFSETQ. CDR3 size: 15 residues. With 3 bases clipped from V and 6 bases from J, the junction kept 6 bases outside the gene matches. CDR3 region: CASSYRDRGPDGYTF. The CDR3 bases are TGCGCCAGCAGCTACCGGGACAGGGGGCCTGATGGCTACACCTTC.

Concerning this clonotype: A much more abundant neighbour one base away suggests this may be a read error. The gene calls are TRBV27 and TRBJ1-5; D gene unclear. CDR1 is MNHEY and CDR2 is SMNVEV in the germline V gene (reference sequence). Trimming removed 7 bases at V and 6 bases at J, with 16 bases between. The CDR3 runs to 14 residues. CDR3 coding DNA: TGTGCCAGCAAGGGCCCATTTCCGGGTCAGCCCCAGCATTTT. Translating gives CASKGPFPGQPQHF.

This clonotype has ten or more counts. The chain employs TRBV5-1 and TRBJ2-7; possible D gene TRBD2, 6 bases. The CDR3 covers 15 residues. V lost 4 bases, J lost 4 bases, and 18 bases lay in between. Looked up from germline, CDR1 is SGHRS and CDR2 is YFSETQ. The chain's CDR3 is CASSQAPGTLYEQYF. The CDR3 DNA follows: TGCGCCAGCAGCCAAGCGCCGGGGACTTTATACGAGCAGTACTTC.